These 19 T cell receptor beta chains were sequenced from one sample in a study of blood T cells in healthy people across ages. Sample-barcoded 5' priming and a J-beta primer mix drove a second PCR of about 6 to 12 cycles. Via MiXCR, TCRdb re-called the 5' RACE reads, giving one row per CDR3 protein. The sample lists under 1,000,000 distinct CDR3 sequences; 46% were seen once. The sequenced material came from blood. The receptors here all came from a man of 80 years or more in good health.

The rearrangement links TRBV13 to TRBJ2-1, with a possible D match to TRBD1 (5 bases). Deletions cut 5 bases from V and 9 bases from J, with 8 bases between. CDR1 and CDR2 (germline): PRHDT, FYEKMQ (reference sequence). There are 11 residues in the CDR3. The chain's CDR3 is CASSQGIEQFF. The CDR3 DNA is TGTGCCAGCAGCCAGGGAATTGAGCAGTTCTTC.

The V gene is TRBV7-8, the J gene TRBJ2-3; 9 nucleotides match TRBD2. J lost 2 bases, V lost 5 bases, and 8 bases had no gene match. This CDR3 spans 16 amino acids. Germline V gene sequence: CDR1 SGHVS, CDR2 FQNEAQ. CDR3 DNA: TGTGCCAGCAGCATTGCCGGGACTAGCCCCACAGATACGCAGTATTTT. Residues: CASSIAGTSPTDTQYF.

The chain combines TRBV24-1 with TRBJ2-3; D is undetermined. This CDR3 spans 13 amino acids. Germline V CDR1 and CDR2: KGHDR, SFDVKD. Trimming took 5 bases from V and 8 from J, leaving 13 bases between them. In nucleotides, the CDR3 is TGTGCCACCAGTGTAGTCCAGGCCGGTACGCAGTATTTT. Translation gives CATSVVQAGTQYF.

V and J are TRBV7-3 and TRBJ2-1, with TRBD2 matching 7 bases. The CDR3 is 12 amino acids. CDR1 and CDR2 (germline): SGHTA, FQGTGA. V lost 4 bases and J lost 10; bases outside the gene matches: 4. The chain's CDR3 is CASSSSSGEQFF. The CDR3 DNA is TGTGCCAGCAGCTCTTCTAGCGGCGAGCAGTTCTTC.

The chain employs TRBV5-1 and TRBJ2-1, with D maybe TRBD2 (6 bases). Trimming stripped 4 bases from V and 8 bases from J, with 16 bases between. This CDR3 region has 14 residues. Germline V gene data show CDR1 as SGHRS and CDR2 as YFSETQ. The CDR3 reads CASSPFRRGHEQFF. The CDR3 DNA reads as TGCGCCAGCAGCCCATTCAGGCGGGGTCATGAGCAGTTCTTC.

The chain employs TRBV3-1 and TRBJ2-7, with D possibly being TRBD2 (6 bases). The CDR3 is 16 residues long. Germline values: CDR1 LGHDT, CDR2 YNNKEL (reference sequence). V was clipped by 0 bases and J by 0 bases, with 12 bases between them. CDR3: CASSQDRAGSSYEQYF. For the CDR3, the DNA is TGTGCCAGCAGCCAAGATCGAGCGGGCAGCTCCTACGAGCAGTACTTC.

This clonotype came up a few times. Being one base from a much bigger clone, this may be a read error. V and J are TRBV4-3 and TRBJ1-6; D perhaps matches TRBD1 (5 bases). CDR1 and CDR2 from the germline V gene are LGHNA and YSLEER. CDR3 length: 15 amino acids. The CDR3 bases are TGCGCCAGCAGCCAAGAAGGGCAGGGTAATTCACCCCCCCACTTT. Translation gives CASSQEGQGNSPPHF.

The table lists this clonotype with a few counts. The CDR3 DNA sequence: TGTGCCTGGAGTAATAGCGGGAGTTATATCGGCTACGAGCAGTACTTC. As protein: CAWSNSGSYIGYEQYF. The rearrangement joins TRBV30 to TRBJ2-7, with 9 nucleotides matching TRBD2. CDR3 size: 16 residues. V lost 2 bases to trimming and J lost 3 bases; unmatched junction nucleotides: 11. Germline CDR1 reads GTSNPN; CDR2 reads SVGIG (reference sequence).

This clonotype was counted a few times. The chain couples TRBV4-2 to TRBJ2-4; 7 bases map to TRBD2. With the DNA end fitting TRBJ2-7 better, the J assignment may be wrong. The V gene's germline CDR1 is LGHNA and CDR2 YNFKEQ. The CDR3 extends over 13 amino acids. CDR3 residues: CASSQGGGYEQYF. In DNA form, the CDR3 reads TGTGCCAGCAGCCAAGGGGGGGGCTACGAGCAGTACTTC.

This clonotype was counted a few times. V usage is TRBV7-9 and J usage is TRBJ2-3; maybe TRBD2 (8 bases). The CDR3 has 16 amino acids. CDR1 and CDR2 from the germline V gene are SEHNR and FQNEAQ (reference sequence). With 5 bases removed from V and 3 bases from J, the gap between germline ends came to 18 bases. This CDR3 is CASSPRGAGGTDTQYF. The CDR3, as DNA: TGTGCCAGCAGCCCGCGGGGGGCAGGGGGAACAGATACGCAGTATTTT. Full variable domain (outside the CDR3, taken from reference TRBV7-9 and TRBJ2-3): DTGVSQNPRHKITKRGQNVTFRCDPISEHNRLYWYRQTLGQGPEFLTYFQNEAQLEKSRLLSDRFSAERPKGSFSTLEIQRTEQGDSAMYLCASSPRGAGGTDTQYFGPGTRLTVL.

The chain has TRBV3-1 and TRBJ1-4; the D is unclear. V was clipped by 5 bases and J by 8 bases, with 15 bases between them. This CDR3 region has 14 residues. Germline V gene lookup returns CDR1 LGHDT and CDR2 YNNKEL (reference sequence). This CDR3 reads CASSFNLGQEKLFF. CDR3 sequence (DNA): TGTGCCAGCAGCTTTAACCTAGGCCAAGAAAAACTGTTTTTT.

In this sample, this clonotype turned up many times. This sequence joins TRBV12-3 or TRBV12-4 and TRBJ1-2; 7 positions agree with TRBD1. The CDR3 has 13 residues. J was trimmed by 5 bases and V by 3 bases; bases with no gene match: 3. The CDR3 region has the DNA TGTGCCAGCAGTTTGCCAGGGGGGTATGGCTACACCTTC. Its protein is CASSLPGGYGYTF.

Turning to this clonotype: A much larger clone differs from this one at a single base, so this may be a read error. The chain carries TRBV3-1 and TRBJ1-5, with unresolved D. From germline, CDR1 is LGHDT and CDR2 YNNKEL (reference sequence). V lost 0 bases and J lost 2, with 14 bases in between. This CDR3 contains 17 residues. Written as DNA, the CDR3 is TGTGCCAGCAGCCAAGAGGTTGGGTGCCGTGGCAATCAGCCCCAGCATTTT. The encoded protein is CASSQEVGCRGNQPQHF.

This chain uses TRBV28 with TRBJ2-5, with 9 bases lining up with TRBD1. V gave up 6 bases and J gave up 4 bases; unmatched junction bases: 3. CDR1 MDHEN and CDR2 SYDVKM come from the germline V gene. The CDR3 is 13 residues long. As DNA, the CDR3 is TGTGCCAGCAGAGACAGGGGGGGAGAGACCCAGTACTTC. Translating it yields CASRDRGGETQYF.

CDR3 amino acids: CASSLRRNEQYF. DNA for the CDR3: TGTGCCAGCAGTTTAAGGCGGAATGAGCAGTACTTC. The rearrangement joins TRBV27 to TRBJ2-1; no definite D call. The J call is doubtful: the DNA matches TRBJ2-7 better. In germline, CDR1 is MNHEY, CDR2 SMNVEV (reference sequence). The CDR3 spans 12 residues.

This clonotype was seen only a few times. The chain carries TRBV7-9 and TRBJ2-1; D uncertain. Germline V gene lookup returns CDR1 SEHNR and CDR2 FQNEAQ (reference sequence). CDR3 length: 11 residues. Between the trimmed V and J ends, which lost 6 bases and 8 bases, there was a span of 8 bases. The CDR3 protein is CASRNGYEQFF. CDR3 nucleotides: TGTGCCAGCAGGAATGGGTATGAGCAGTTCTTC.

This clonotype was detected a few times. V gene TRBV15 combines with J gene TRBJ2-3; D remains ambiguous. The CDR3 has 14 amino acids. Looked up from germline, CDR1 is LNHNV and CDR2 is YYDKDF (reference sequence). V lost 3 bases and J 1 base, leaving 8 bases between the germline ends. DNA of the CDR3: TGTGCCACCAGCAGGGTCAGTGGCACAGATACGCAGTATTTT. Encoded protein: CATSRVSGTDTQYF.

This clonotype appeared once. The chain joins TRBV29-1 to TRBJ1-1; D remains unclear. Trimming took 4 bases from V and 6 from J, leaving 9 bases between them. This CDR3 spans 11 amino acids. Germline V gene lookup returns CDR1 SQVTM and CDR2 ANQGSEA. CDR3 protein: CSVGAVPEAFF. CDR3 bases: TGCAGCGTTGGGGCAGTCCCTGAAGCTTTCTTT.

This clonotype was seen at least ten times. The chain links TRBV7-8 to TRBJ2-7, with a possible D match to TRBD2 (5 bases). Germline CDR1 reads SGHVS; CDR2 reads FQNEAQ. Trimming removed 5 bases at V and 4 bases at J, with 12 bases between. CDR3 length: 13 residues. The CDR3 loop reads CASSQFGSYEQYF. The CDR3 DNA reads as TGTGCCAGCAGCCAATTTGGGAGTTACGAGCAGTACTTC.